Detailed here is one T cell receptor (beta chain). Its specificity is not known. This sample was included in a study of T cells in localized non-small cell lung cancer. The CDR3 covers 15 residues. Germline V lookup: CDR1 MGHRA, CDR2 YSYEKL. The V end lost 1 base, the J end lost 7 bases, and 16 bases lay between the germline ends. Study-wide points: Highest T cell clonality was seen in uninvolved adjacent lung, surpassing that measured in tumor.

The table came from immunoSEQ multiplex PCR; TCRdb's copy has only in-frame clones and leaves some out. The sample consists of some 6,700 clones, 15% of them appearing once. The sequence came from a male donor older than 55 with stage II squamous cell lung carcinoma. Source: normal lung tissue next to the tumor, taken before any cancer treatment. The chain joins TRBV4-1 to TRBJ1-2; D is possibly TRBD1 (6 bases). The CDR3 bases are TGCGCCAGCAGCCAAGTAGTGGGGGCGTCTATTGGCTACACCTTC. As protein: CASSQVVGASIGYTF.